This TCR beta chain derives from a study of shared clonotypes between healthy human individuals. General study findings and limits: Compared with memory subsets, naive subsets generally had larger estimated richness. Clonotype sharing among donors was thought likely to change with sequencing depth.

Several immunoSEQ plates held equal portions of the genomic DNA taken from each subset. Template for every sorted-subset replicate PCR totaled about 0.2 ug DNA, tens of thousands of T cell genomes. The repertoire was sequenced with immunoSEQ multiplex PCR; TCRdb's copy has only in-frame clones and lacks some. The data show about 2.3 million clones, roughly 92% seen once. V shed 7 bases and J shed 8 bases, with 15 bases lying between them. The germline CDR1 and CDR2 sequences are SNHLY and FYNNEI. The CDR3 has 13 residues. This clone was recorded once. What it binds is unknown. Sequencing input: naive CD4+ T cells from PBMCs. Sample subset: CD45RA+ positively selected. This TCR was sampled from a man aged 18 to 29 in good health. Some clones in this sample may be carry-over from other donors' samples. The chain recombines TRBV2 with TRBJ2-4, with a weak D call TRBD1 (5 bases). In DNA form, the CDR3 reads TGTGCCAGCATGCGAGCGCAGGGCGACATTCAGTACTTC. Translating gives CASMRAQGDIQYF.